These 22 T cell receptor beta chains originate from one sample sequenced in a study of T cells in Graves' hyperthyroidism and ophthalmopathy. RNA transcripts served as the template for amplifying TCR beta CDR3 regions. Primed by the HTBI set, a first-round RT-PCR was run on the TCR CDR3. TCRdb itself ran the multiplex PCR reads through MiXCR, one entry per CDR3 protein. The sample shows approximately 400,000 distinct CDR3 sequences, around 16% of them seen only once. The sequenced material came from blood. These receptors originate from a woman between 18 and 29 years old with Graves' hyperthyroidism.

This clonotype showed up just a few times. The genes are TRBV6-1 and TRBJ2-7; D is perhaps TRBD2 (6 bases). From germline, CDR1 is MNHNS and CDR2 SASEGT. The CDR3 extends over 10 amino acids. The V end lost 11 bases, the J end lost 1 base, and 6 bases lay between the germline ends. CDR3 region: CAGGSYEQYF. CDR3 nucleotides: TGTGCCGGGGGGTCCTACGAGCAGTACTTC.

In its sample, this clonotype was seen a few times. The chain uses TRBV19 and TRBJ1-1; D is ambiguous. Germline V gives CDR1 LNHDA, CDR2 SQIVND (reference sequence). The CDR3 has 13 amino acids. V shed 0 bases and J shed 4 bases, with 6 bases lying between them. DNA of the CDR3: TGTGCCAGTAGTATAGACTTCCTCACTGAAGCTTTCTTT. It encodes CASSIDFLTEAFF.

At least ten counts were recorded for this clonotype. The V gene is TRBV20-1, the J gene TRBJ1-1; 7 bases match TRBD1. Germline values: CDR1 DFQATT, CDR2 SNEGSKA (reference sequence). The V and J ends lost 6 bases and 6 bases, in that order; junction bases with no gene match: 16. The CDR3 has 15 residues. The CDR3 nucleotides read TGCAGTGCCCAGGACAGGCTTGGCCTCGGGGCTGAAGCTTTCTTT. Its translation: CSAQDRLGLGAEAFF.

This clonotype was observed at least ten times. The rearrangement links TRBV18 to TRBJ2-1, with 8 bases identical to TRBD2. CDR3 length equals 16 residues. V was pared by 2 bases and J by 7 bases, with 10 bases of the junction left unmatched. Germline V gene sequence: CDR1 KGHSH, CDR2 LQKENI. CDR3 bases: TGTGCCAGCTCACCATCCCTAGCGGGCTCCATAAATGAGCAGTTCTTC. This translates into CASSPSLAGSINEQFF.

This rearrangement joins TRBV27 to TRBJ1-5, with D unclear. V lost 0 bases and J 3 bases, leaving 9 bases between the germline ends. This CDR3 contains 15 residues. In germline, CDR1 is MNHEY, CDR2 SMNVEV (reference sequence). Here the CDR3 reads CASSLSSGSNQPQHF. The CDR3 DNA follows: TGTGCCAGCAGTTTATCGTCAGGATCCAATCAGCCCCAGCATTTT.

This clonotype occurred a few times. This rearrangement joins TRBV6-5 to TRBJ1-2; 7 bases map to TRBD1. Germline CDR1 is MNHEY and CDR2 is SVGAGI. CDR3 length: 13 amino acids. V dropped 6 bases and J dropped 8; count of bases not matched to a gene: 9. The CDR3 bases are TGTGCCAGCAGGACGACAGGGTCGGGCGGCTACACCTTC. It yields the protein CASRTTGSGGYTF.

The rearrangement joins TRBV9 to TRBJ2-3; 8 bases map to TRBD2. The V gene end was trimmed by 5 bases and the J gene end by 4 bases; junction bases not matched to a gene: 3. The V gene's germline CDR1 is SGDLS and CDR2 YYNGEE. CDR3 length: 13 amino acids. CDR3 protein: CASSSGDADTQYF. The CDR3 DNA reads TGTGCCAGCAGTAGCGGGGACGCAGATACGCAGTATTTT.

V is TRBV27 and J is TRBJ1-6; D not certain. V shed 3 bases and J shed 14 bases, with 23 bases lying between them. The CDR3 spans 16 residues. Germline CDR1 and CDR2: MNHEY and SMNVEV (reference sequence). In DNA form, the CDR3 reads TGTGCCAGCAGTTTTTCGACCGAGCCAGTGGTTTCTGCCCTCCACTTT. Protein product: CASSFSTEPVVSALHF.

In this sample, this clonotype turned up many times. The chain has TRBV7-2 and TRBJ2-2; D remains unclear. Trimming took 2 bases from V and 7 from J, leaving 17 bases between them. Germline assignment: CDR1 SGHTA and CDR2 FQGNSA. The CDR3 is 16 amino acids. The CDR3 loop is CASSLRQLGSIGELFF. CDR3 sequence (DNA): TGTGCCAGCAGCTTAAGGCAGCTGGGTTCGATCGGGGAGCTGTTTTTT.

This rearrangement joins TRBV4-2 to TRBJ2-7; D might be TRBD1 (5 bases). Germline lookup yields CDR1 LGHNA and CDR2 YNFKEQ. Trimming took 2 bases from V and 0 from J, leaving 11 bases between them. This CDR3 has 15 residues. In DNA, the CDR3 is TGTGCCAGCAGCCAACAGGGATGGAGCTCCTACGAGCAGTACTTC. It encodes CASSQQGWSSYEQYF.

This clonotype was observed many times. The chain carries TRBV7-6 and TRBJ2-3; D perhaps matches TRBD2 (5 bases). V was clipped by 5 bases and J by 1 base, with 16 bases between them. Germline values: CDR1 SGHVS, CDR2 FNYEAQ. The CDR3 length is 16 residues. DNA for the CDR3: TGTGCCAGCAGCCGAGACACCGGACTCGGCACAGATACGCAGTATTTT. This sequence encodes CASSRDTGLGTDTQYF.

This clonotype has a count of ten or more. The chain has TRBV20-1 and TRBJ2-7, with TRBD2 matching 9 bases. There are 15 residues in the CDR3. With V trimmed by 6 bases and J by 4 bases, 13 bases remained unmatched. The germline CDR1 and CDR2 sequences are DFQATT and SNEGSKA (reference sequence). The CDR3 sequence: CSAMSPRGLAYEQYF. In DNA, the CDR3 is TGCAGTGCCATGAGTCCCCGGGGACTAGCTTACGAGCAGTACTTC.

The chain links TRBV6-1 to TRBJ2-5, with TRBD2 identical over 7 bases. The V segment lost 6 bases and the J segment 2 bases; nucleotides outside the gene matches: 9. Germline loops: CDR1 MNHNS, CDR2 SASEGT. The CDR3 runs to 15 residues. The CDR3 DNA reads TGTGCCAGCAGGGGAGGGCACCGAAGGCAAGAGACCCAGTACTTC. It is translated as CASRGGHRRQETQYF.

This clonotype was picked up many times. V is TRBV3-1 and J is TRBJ2-2, with D possibly being TRBD1 or TRBD2 (5 bases each). Germline V gives CDR1 LGHDT, CDR2 YNNKEL (reference sequence). The CDR3 is 15 residues long. Deletions cut 6 bases from V and 1 base from J, with 12 bases between. CDR3 sequence: CASSRDPWNTGELFF. Written as DNA, the CDR3 is TGTGCCAGCAGTCGGGACCCTTGGAACACCGGGGAGCTGTTTTTT.

This clonotype was observed many times. The rearrangement links TRBV2 to TRBJ2-1, with 9 bases that match TRBD2. Germline trimming cut 2 bases from V and 3 bases from J; bases unmatched to any gene: 5. This CDR3 has 16 amino acids. Germline values: CDR1 SNHLY, CDR2 FYNNEI. CDR3 sequence: CASSEWGRGGYNEQFF. CDR3 DNA sequence: TGTGCCAGCAGTGAATGGGGGCGGGGGGGCTACAATGAGCAGTTCTTC.

The chain links TRBV20-1 to TRBJ1-6, with 7 bases identical to TRBD1. Germline trimming cut 6 bases from V and 7 bases from J; bases unmatched to any gene: 12. The CDR3 length is 15 residues. The germline V gene has CDR1 DFQATT and CDR2 SNEGSKA (reference sequence). The CDR3 here is CSAYRGGISNSPLHF. In DNA, the CDR3 is TGCAGTGCCTACAGGGGTGGGATTTCAAATTCACCCCTCCACTTT.

V is TRBV6-2 or TRBV6-3 and J is TRBJ2-4; 8 bases fit TRBD1. The germline V gene encodes CDR1 MNHEY and CDR2 SVGEGT. The ends lost 2 bases at V and 10 bases at J; junction bases unmatched: 4. CDR3 length: 13 amino acids. DNA of the CDR3: TGTGCCAGCAGTTACGGGGGACAGGCTATTCAGTACTTC. This translates into CASSYGGQAIQYF.

This clonotype was found many times. The V call is TRBV10-3, the J call TRBJ1-2; perhaps TRBD1 as D (5 bases). This CDR3 region has 14 residues. V was clipped by 4 bases and J by 0 bases, with 9 bases between them. From germline, CDR1 is ENHRY and CDR2 SYGVKD. As DNA, the CDR3 is TGTGCCATCAGTGGGCAGGGAACTAACTATGGCTACACCTTC. Translation: CAISGQGTNYGYTF.

This clonotype was observed at least ten times. The rearrangement uses TRBV7-2 and TRBJ2-5, with 7 bases identical to TRBD2. This CDR3 spans 15 amino acids. Germline CDR1 SGHTA, CDR2 FQGNSA. The V segment lost 1 base and the J segment 2 bases; nucleotides outside the gene matches: 4. The CDR3 region has the DNA TGTGCCAGCAGCTTAGGGGCTAGCGGACAAGAGACCCAGTACTTC. It yields the protein CASSLGASGQETQYF.

In the case of this clonotype: A junction end diverges from the germline sequence, so it may reflect a read error. The CDR3: CTSSMGREVTGELFF. CDR3 sequence (DNA): TGCACCAGCAGCATGGGAAGGGAAGTCACCGGGGAGCTGTTTTTT. The chain joins TRBV5-1 to TRBJ2-2; D not resolved. CDR3 length: 15 residues. Germline V gene data show CDR1 as SGHRS and CDR2 as YFSETQ.

Many counts were recorded for this clonotype. The rearrangement joins TRBV28 to TRBJ2-6; 9 nucleotides line up with TRBD1. The CDR3 contains 16 residues. Trimming at V came to 6 bases and at J to 0 bases, leaving 3 bases not matched to a gene. Germline V lookup: CDR1 MDHEN, CDR2 SYDVKM. DNA for the CDR3: TGTGCCAGCAGGTCGACAGGGGGCTCTGGGGCCAACGTCCTGACTTTC. Translation: CASRSTGGSGANVLTF.

There are many counts of this clonotype. The chain has TRBV9 and TRBJ1-1; D gene unclear. Trimming took off 4 bases at V and 11 bases at J, with 15 bases between the two ends. The CDR3 length is 12 residues. Germline CDR1 and CDR2: SGDLS and YYNGEE. CDR3 DNA: TGTGCCAGCAGCCCCGGTGCGGGTGGGGCTTTCTTT. Its translation is CASSPGAGGAFF.